This T cell receptor beta chain originates from a study of Ad26.COV2.S vaccination and SARS-CoV-2 variants. Turning to the study itself: Into the muscle, Ad26.COV2.S was dosed once or twice, 56 days apart. Study-wide results and caveats: Greater spike-specific TCR breadth was seen in vaccine recipients than in placebo recipients.

The treatment was: approximately 18 received Ad26.COV2.S at low or high dose, single or two shots; 5 received placebo; per-sample allocation not given. The samples date from day 63 after the first vaccine or placebo injection. Sequencing used immunoSEQ multiplex PCR; TCRdb keeps in-frame clones, though not all of them. Among about 680,000 clones listed, more than 80% were seen once. CDR3 size: 15 residues. Germline values: CDR1 MNHEY, CDR2 SVGAGI. The ends were cut back, 0 bases at V and 1 base at J, with 9 bases in the middle. This clone was recorded once. The antigen is not known. This clonotype was sampled from a person aged 18-60 years who received the Ad26.COV2.S COVID-19 vaccine or a placebo. This specimen consisted of peripheral blood, obtained in a trial of Ad26.COV2.S vaccine versus placebo. This chain uses TRBV6-5 with TRBJ1-1; D is perhaps TRBD1 (5 bases). Here the CDR3 DNA reads TGTGCCAGCAGTTACTCGCGGGGCACGAACACTGAAGCTTTCTTT. Translation gives CASSYSRGTNTEAFF.